This T cell receptor (beta chain) was documented in a study of human T cells and chemical hapten exposure. Study in general: Patch tests put 0.01% DPC on the upper back, read at 6 days. Alopecia areata, totalis or universalis affected patients, mainly female. TCR yields per sample varied, mainly owing to small pooled library volume differences.

CDR1 and CDR2 from the germline V gene are ENHRY and SYGVKD. CDR3 size: 14 residues. V lost 0 bases and J 8 bases, leaving 11 bases between the germline ends. Each cDNA molecule in the library carried unique molecular identifiers. MiXCR was run by TCRdb on the RACE reads, yielding one entry per CDR3 protein. Of 350,000 to 400,000 distinct CDR3 sequences in the sample, more than 5% are singletons; the top ten hold over 5.5%. The time point denotes: patch test 2, 6 weeks after DPC sensitization. Treatment described: therapeutic diphenylcyclopropenone sensitization with weekly scalp DPC. This clonotype was found many times.

The J gene is TRBJ1-3, the V gene TRBV10-3, with D uncertain. The receptor was derived from a young woman with alopecia areata. Some clones in this sample may be carry-over from other donors' samples. The source material was whole blood, sampled in connection with sensitization to the hapten diphenylcyclopropenone (DPC). The CDR3, as DNA: TGTGCCATCAGTGAGTCGGGTCGAGAGGACACCATATATTTT. Translating it yields CAISESGREDTIYF.